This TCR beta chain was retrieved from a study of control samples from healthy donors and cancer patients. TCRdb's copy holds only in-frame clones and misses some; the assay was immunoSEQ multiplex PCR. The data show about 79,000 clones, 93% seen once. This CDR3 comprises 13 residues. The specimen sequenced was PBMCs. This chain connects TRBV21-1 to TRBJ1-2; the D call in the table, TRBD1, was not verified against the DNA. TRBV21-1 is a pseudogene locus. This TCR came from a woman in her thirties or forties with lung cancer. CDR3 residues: CASSTSGYYGYTF. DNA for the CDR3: TGTGCCAGCAGCACGTCAGGGTACTATGGCTACACCTTC.